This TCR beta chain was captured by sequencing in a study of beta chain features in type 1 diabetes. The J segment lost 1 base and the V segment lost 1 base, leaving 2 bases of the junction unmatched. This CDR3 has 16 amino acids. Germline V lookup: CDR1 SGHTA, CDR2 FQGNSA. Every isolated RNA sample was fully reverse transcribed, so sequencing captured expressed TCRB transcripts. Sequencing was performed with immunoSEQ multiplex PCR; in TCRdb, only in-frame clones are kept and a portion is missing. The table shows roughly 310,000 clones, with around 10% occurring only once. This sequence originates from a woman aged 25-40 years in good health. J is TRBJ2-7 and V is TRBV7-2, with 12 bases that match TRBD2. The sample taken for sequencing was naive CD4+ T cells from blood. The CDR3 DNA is TGTGCCAGCAGCTTAGGACTAGCGGGAGTATCCTACGAGCAGTACTTC. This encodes CASSLGLAGVSYEQYF.